This TCR beta chain was captured by sequencing in a study of tumour-infiltrating T cells in Burkitt lymphoma. The overall study: All epidemiological Burkitt lymphoma subtypes were represented in the cohort. Productive clonality predicted overall and progression-free survival. General study results and limits: Many Burkitt lymphoma patients shared several public clonotypes.

Worth noting for this clone: What it binds is unknown.

Using immunoSEQ multiplex PCR, the repertoire was profiled, and TCRdb retains in-frame clones only, with some absent. Of around 3,900 clones in the sample, 14% were seen once. This CDR3 region has 12 residues. Trimming took 2 bases from V and 9 from J, leaving 10 bases between them. Germline CDR1 reads SNHLY; CDR2 reads FYNNEI. The clonotype originates from a human donor with Burkitt lymphoma. Source material: tumor tissue. This rearrangement joins TRBV2 to TRBJ1-2, with D unresolved. The CDR3 DNA is TGTGCCAGCAGTGAACTCAGTCGTAGCTACACCTTC. Translating it yields CASSELSRSYTF.